This entry describes one T cell receptor beta chain. Only in-frame clones appear in the TCRdb table, and some are missing; sequencing was by immunoSEQ multiplex PCR. The sample contains roughly 240,000 clones, 85% of which appear only once. Germline-derived CDR1 and CDR2 are SGHRS and YFSETQ. The CDR3 runs to 14 residues. The V segment lost 4 bases and the J segment 6 bases; nucleotides outside the gene matches: 6. This sample was included in a study of blood T cell repertoires in COVID-19. This TCR was recovered from a woman between 45 and 65 years old with acute COVID-19. Material: PBMCs or T cells enriched from blood (not recorded which). This chain joins TRBV5-1 and TRBJ2-3, with TRBD2 identical over 9 bases. CDR3 region: CASSNQRGDDTQYF. For the CDR3, the DNA is TGCGCCAGCAGCAACCAGCGGGGGGACGATACGCAGTATTTT.